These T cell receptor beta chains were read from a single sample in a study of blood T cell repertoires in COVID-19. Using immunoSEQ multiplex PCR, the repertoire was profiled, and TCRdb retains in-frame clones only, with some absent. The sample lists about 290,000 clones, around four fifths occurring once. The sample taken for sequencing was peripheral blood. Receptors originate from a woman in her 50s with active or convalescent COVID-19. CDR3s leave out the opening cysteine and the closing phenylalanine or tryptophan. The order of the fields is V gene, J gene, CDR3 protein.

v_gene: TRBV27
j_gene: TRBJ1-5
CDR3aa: ASSLLVTGGNQPQH

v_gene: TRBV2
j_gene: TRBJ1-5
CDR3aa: ASSGQGISNQPQH

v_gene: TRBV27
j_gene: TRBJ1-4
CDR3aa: ASSLGTLGEKLF

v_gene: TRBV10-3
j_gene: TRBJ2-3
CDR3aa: AISGTGTVDTQY

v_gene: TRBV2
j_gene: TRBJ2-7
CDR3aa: ASSGLAGYYEQY

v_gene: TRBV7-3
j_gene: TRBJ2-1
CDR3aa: ASSLSGGSYNEQF

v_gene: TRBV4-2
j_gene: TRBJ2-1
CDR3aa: ASSQEGLALYNEQF

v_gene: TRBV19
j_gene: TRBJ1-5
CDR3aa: ASSIRGPDQPQH

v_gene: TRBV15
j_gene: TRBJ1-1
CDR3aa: ATSSPGGGTEAF

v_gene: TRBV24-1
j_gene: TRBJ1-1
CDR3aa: ATSDSGTEAF

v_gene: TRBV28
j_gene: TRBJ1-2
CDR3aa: ASSLVRGNGYGYT

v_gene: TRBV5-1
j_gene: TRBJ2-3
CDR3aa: ASSEGLAGGFDTQY

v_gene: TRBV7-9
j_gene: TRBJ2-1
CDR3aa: ASSLALLAGGIKGQF

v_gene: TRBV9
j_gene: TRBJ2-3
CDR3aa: ASSVGSGGGSTDTQY

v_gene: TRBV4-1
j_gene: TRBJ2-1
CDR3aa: ASSQEAAGAGGIEQF

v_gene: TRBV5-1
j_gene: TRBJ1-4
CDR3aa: ASSLEQTGGNEKLF

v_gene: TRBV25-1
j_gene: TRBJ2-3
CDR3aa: ASSFADTQY

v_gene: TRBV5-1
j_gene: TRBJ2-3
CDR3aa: ASSLLTGTSGRNTDTQY

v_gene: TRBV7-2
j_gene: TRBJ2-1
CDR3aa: ASSPPSGGYNEQF

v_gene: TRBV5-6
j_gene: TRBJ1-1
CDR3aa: ASSLALGQEAEAF

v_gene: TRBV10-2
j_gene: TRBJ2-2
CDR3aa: ASSLASGAGELF

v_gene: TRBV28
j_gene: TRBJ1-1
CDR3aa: ASRLRSGALEAF